This T cell receptor beta chain was identified in a study of T cells after yellow fever vaccination. In its sample, this clonotype was seen a few times. Germline V gene data show CDR1 as SGHRS and CDR2 as YFSETQ. This CDR3 spans 15 amino acids. J was trimmed by 6 bases and V by 0 bases; bases with no gene match: 8. A universal primer site and UMIs were added as TCR cDNA was made by 5'RACE template switching. A single record per CDR3 protein comes from TCRdb applying MiXCR to the 5' RACE reads. The sample includes roughly 520,000 distinct CDR3 sequences, less than 25% of them seen just once. The source material was PBMCs, sampled about 20 days after the first yellow fever vaccination. This sequence joins TRBV5-1 and TRBJ1-2, with 7 bases aligning to TRBD1. This receptor was obtained from a young man who received the YFV17D yellow fever vaccine. This chain's CDR3 is CASSLDPGGVNGYTF. In DNA form, the CDR3 reads TGCGCCAGCAGCTTGGACCCAGGGGGAGTGAATGGCTACACCTTC.